Described below is a single T cell receptor beta chain sequence and its context. Assay used: immunoSEQ multiplex PCR; TCRdb lists only in-frame clones, some missing. The sample yields fewer than 400,000 clones, roughly nine tenths seen once. The sample comes from a study of Ad26.COV2.S vaccination and SARS-CoV-2 variants. Treatment specified: 15 to 20 received Ad26.COV2.S at low or high dose, single or two shots; five or six received placebo; per-sample allocation not given. Samples analyzed were those drawn on day 63 after the first vaccine or placebo injection. V was pared by 4 bases and J by 13 bases, with 20 bases between. This CDR3 is built from 13 residues. Per the germline V gene, CDR1 is GTSNPN and CDR2 is SVGIG (reference sequence).

V usage is TRBV30 and J usage is TRBJ2-1, with D tentatively TRBD1 or TRBD2 (5 bases each). The specimen comprised peripheral blood, sampled in a trial of Ad26.COV2.S vaccine versus placebo. This clonotype was obtained from a person between 18 and 65 years old who received the Ad26.COV2.S COVID-19 vaccine or a placebo. CDR3 nucleotide sequence: TGTGCCTGGAACCGACGCCGGGGCCTAGACCAGTTCTTC. Its translation is CAWNRRRGLDQFF.